Sequencing of this TCR beta chain was carried out in a study of shared clonotypes between healthy human individuals. Across the study: Each donor's CD8 memory used one plate, CD8 naive two, each CD4 subset three.

This clone has a handful of counts. Per germline, CDR1 MNHEY and CDR2 SMNVEV (reference sequence). V was cut by 0 bases and J by 6 bases, with 11 bases left in between. The CDR3 loop spans 15 amino acids. TCRdb keeps only in-frame clones here, not all; method: immunoSEQ multiplex PCR. The table shows approximately 700,000 clones, with around four fifths occurring only once. In the CD4+ fraction, cells were divided into CD45RA+ naive and CD45RA-negative memory subsets. V usage is TRBV27 and J usage is TRBJ2-2; D is unclear. The TCR originated in a woman younger than 45 in good health. The sample consisted of memory CD4+ T cells sorted from blood. The subset denotes: CD45RA-negative fraction. The CDR3 DNA reads TGTGCCAGCAGTTTATCGGGTTTCGGAGCCGGGGAGCTGTTTTTT. Translating gives CASSLSGFGAGELFF.